This TCR beta chain is from a study of cytomegalovirus exposure and HLA in healthy donors. The study, taken as a whole, reports: For presence/absence analyses, sequencing depth was assumed to be roughly uniform across donors. CMV serostatus was the only recorded immune exposure for donors.

The PCR contained 60 Vbeta and 13 Jbeta primers. Method: immunoSEQ multiplex PCR; TCRdb's copy keeps in-frame clones and lacks some. The profile shows fewer than 200,000 clones, over 70% of them singletons. Regarding this clone: Its antigen is not known.

Trimming removed 5 bases from V and 3 bases from J, with 17 bases in between. The V gene's germline CDR1 is SGHTA and CDR2 FQGNSA. This CDR3 spans 15 amino acids. Sequenced sample: PBMCs. The chain has TRBV7-2 and TRBJ2-7; tentatively, D is TRBD1 (6 bases). The clonotype comes from a woman aged 25 to 39 in good health and CMV-seronegative. CDR3 loop: CASSLGAQGRYEQYF. The CDR3, as DNA: TGTGCCAGCAGCCTTGGCGCGCAGGGGCGCTACGAGCAGTACTTC. Combining the CDR3 with reference TRBV7-2 and TRBJ2-7 gives the whole variable domain GAGVSQSPSNKVTEKGKDVELRCDPISGHTALYWYRQSLGQGLEFLIYFQGNSAPDKSGLPSDRFSAERTGGSVSTLTIQRTQQEDSAVYLCASSLGAQGRYEQYFGPGTRLTVT.